A single sample gave rise to the 14 T cell receptor beta chains below, sequenced in a study of human T cells and chemical hapten exposure. Time point specified: pre-sensitization, week 0. Treatment defined: therapeutic diphenylcyclopropenone sensitization with weekly scalp DPC. TCRdb reprocessed the RACE reads with MiXCR, giving one entry per CDR3 protein. The sample shows some 200,000 distinct CDR3 sequences, approximately 31% of them seen only once. The source was whole blood, collected in connection with sensitization to the hapten diphenylcyclopropenone (DPC). These receptors were obtained from a woman in her 30s with alopecia areata. Some clones in this sample may be carry-over from other donors' samples.

This clonotype was found a few times. The CDR3 DNA is TGCAGTGCTATGGCTAGGGACGGAGGCAGGGAGCAGTACTTC. It translates to CSAMARDGGREQYF. This sequence joins TRBV20-1 and TRBJ2-7; the D gene could be TRBD1 or TRBD2 (5 bases each). The germline V gene has CDR1 DFQATT and CDR2 SNEGSKA (reference sequence). Trimming removed 4 bases at V and 7 bases at J, with 20 bases between. The CDR3 extends over 14 amino acids.

This rearrangement joins TRBV28 to TRBJ1-1, with a weak D call TRBD1 (6 bases). This CDR3 spans 14 amino acids. Germline lookup yields CDR1 MDHEN and CDR2 SYDVKM. V was pared by 6 bases and J by 5 bases, with 16 bases between. For the CDR3, the DNA is TGTGCCAGCAGCACAGGGACCTCCGCGACTGAAGCTTTCTTT. Its translation: CASSTGTSATEAFF. The full variable domain, in which reference TRBV28 and TRBJ1-1 provide the parts outside the CDR3, is DVKVTQSSRYLVKRTGEKVFLECVQDMDHENMFWYRQDPGLGLRLIYFSYDVKMKEKGDIPEGYSVSREKKERFSLILESASTNQTSMYLCASSTGTSATEAFFGQGTRLTVV.

This sequence joins TRBV2 and TRBJ1-6; D gene uncertain. Germline CDR1 and CDR2: SNHLY and FYNNEI. V was shortened by 6 bases and J by 8 bases, with 11 bases between the two germline ends. This CDR3 spans 13 amino acids. The CDR3 region has the DNA TGTGCCAGCAGACGGCTTTCGGATTCACCCCTCCACTTT. Translating gives CASRRLSDSPLHF.

The V call is TRBV5-1, the J call TRBJ2-5, with 7 bases that match TRBD1. In germline, CDR1 is SGHRS, CDR2 YFSETQ. CDR3 size: 17 residues. With 0 bases clipped from V and 2 bases from J, the junction kept 10 bases outside the gene matches. Here the CDR3 reads CASSLGGRQGTQETQYF. CDR3 coding DNA: TGCGCCAGCAGCTTGGGGGGACGACAGGGAACTCAAGAGACCCAGTACTTC.

The rearrangement joins TRBV28 to TRBJ2-2; D call uncertain. Trimming cost V 6 bases and J 4 bases, with 12 bases left between them. The CDR3 loop spans 14 amino acids. Germline loops: CDR1 MDHEN, CDR2 SYDVKM. The CDR3 here is CASRLRSSTGELFF. CDR3 DNA: TGTGCCAGCAGGCTACGGAGTAGCACCGGGGAGCTGTTTTTT.

This clonotype was detected many times. V gene TRBV7-2 combines with J gene TRBJ2-7; the D is unclear. Germline V lookup: CDR1 SGHTA, CDR2 FQGNSA. This CDR3 has 13 amino acids. V gave up 1 base and J gave up 4 bases, with 8 bases separating them. The DNA of the CDR3 is TGTGCCAGCAGCTTAGAGAGAGCGTACGAGCAGTACTTC. This sequence encodes CASSLERAYEQYF. The entire variable domain, with the rest obtained from reference TRBV7-2 and TRBJ2-7, is as follows: GAGVSQSPSNKVTEKGKDVELRCDPISGHTALYWYRQSLGQGLEFLIYFQGNSAPDKSGLPSDRFSAERTGGSVSTLTIQRTQQEDSAVYLCASSLERAYEQYFGPGTRLTVT.

The chain has TRBV28 and TRBJ2-1, with 7 bases aligning to TRBD2. This CDR3 spans 15 amino acids. The V and J ends lost 3 bases and 10 bases, in that order; junction bases with no gene match: 12. The germline V gene has CDR1 MDHEN and CDR2 SYDVKM. Here the CDR3 DNA reads TGTGCCAGCAGTTTCGGGAGGACCAAGAAGGGGGAGCAGTTCTTC. Encoded protein: CASSFGRTKKGEQFF.

This rearrangement joins TRBV12-3 or TRBV12-4 to TRBJ1-2; no reliable D call. This CDR3 is built from 12 residues. Trimming shortened V by 1 base and J by 8 bases, and 8 bases separated the two germline ends. The CDR3 is CASSLGRRGYTF. The CDR3 nucleotides are TGTGCCAGCAGTTTAGGTAGACGGGGCTACACCTTC.

This clonotype occurred a few times. This chain joins TRBV5-6 and TRBJ2-5; the D call may be TRBD1 or TRBD2 (5 bases each). V lost 0 bases and J lost 5, with 11 bases in between. The CDR3 runs 14 residues. CDR1 is SGHDT and CDR2 is YYEEEE in the germline V gene. Here the CDR3 DNA reads TGTGCCAGCAGCTTGGATCGGGGCCGGGAGACCCAGTACTTC. Translation: CASSLDRGRETQYF. Combining the CDR3 with reference TRBV5-6 and TRBJ2-5 gives the whole variable domain DAGVTQSPTHLIKTRGQQVTLRCSPKSGHDTVSWYQQALGQGPQFIFQYYEEEERQRGNFPDRFSGHQFPNYSSELNVNALLLGDSALYLCASSLDRGRETQYFGPGTRLLVL.

This chain joins TRBV23-1 and TRBJ2-7; D is unclear. TRBV23-1 is known as an ORF, though its function is uncertain. The germline V and J ends were trimmed by 7 bases and 12 bases, with 7 bases remaining between them. The CDR3 is made up of 8 amino acids. The CDR3 sequence is CASKNLYF. For the CDR3, the DNA is TGCGCCAGCAAGAACCTGTACTTC.

CDR3 protein: CASSLSRAGGNNEQFF. The CDR3 DNA sequence: TGTGCCAGCAGCCTCTCACGAGCGGGAGGCAATAATGAGCAGTTCTTC. The chain has TRBV7-3 and TRBJ2-1; the match to TRBD2 covers 9 bases. The germline V gene has CDR1 SGHTA and CDR2 FQGTGA. CDR3 size: 16 residues. The trim removed 5 bases at V and 7 bases at J, leaving 12 bases unmatched.

This clonotype was observed a few times. This sequence joins TRBV6-2 or TRBV6-3 and TRBJ2-2, with a possible D match to TRBD2 (5 bases). The CDR3 totals 16 residues. V was pared by 6 bases and J by 2 bases, with 16 bases between. Germline values: CDR1 MNHEY, CDR2 SVGEGT. The CDR3 loop reads CASRPPGRLNTGELFF. CDR3 DNA: TGTGCCAGCAGGCCCCCGGGCAGACTAAACACCGGGGAGCTGTTTTTT.

V gene TRBV21-1 combines with J gene TRBJ2-1; TRBD2 reflects the table's D call only, with no check against the DNA. TRBV21-1 counts as a pseudogene. This CDR3 contains 15 residues. CDR3 nucleotide sequence: TGTGCCAGCGCCAGGACTAGCGGGATGAACAATGAGCAGTTCTTC. This gives the protein CASARTSGMNNEQFF.

The CDR3 is CASGFGSGLETQYF. The CDR3 region has the DNA TGTGCTAGTGGTTTCGGTAGCGGTCTGGAGACCCAGTACTTC. The chain links TRBV12-5 to TRBJ2-5, with a weak D call TRBD2 (6 bases). Trimming cost V 3 bases and J 5 bases, with 13 bases left between them. Germline values: CDR1 LGHNT, CDR2 FRNRAP. The CDR3 sequence is 14 residues long.